This TCR beta chain is from a study of Graves' ophthalmopathy and Graves' hyperthyroidism. This clonotype was seen many times. Its antigen is as yet unknown. Excluded were patients with other autoimmune diseases, uncontrolled infections, pregnancy or lactation. From RNA, the CDR3 regions of TCR beta chains were amplified and sequenced. RT-PCR was first run with HTBI primers, then multiplex PCR in a second round. TCRdb passed the multiplex PCR reads through MiXCR, listing each CDR3 protein once. This table has roughly 700,000 distinct CDR3 sequences, 35% to 50% appearing once. Findings of the study overall: Most expanded clonotypes in thyroid above 0.001 frequency also showed up in blood.

Germline V lookup: CDR1 DFQATT, CDR2 SNEGSKA (reference sequence). The length of the CDR3 is 13 residues. The ends were cut back, 3 bases at V and 7 bases at J, with 10 bases in the middle. Sequencing input: peripheral blood. The clonotype was recovered from an adult man with Graves' ophthalmopathy. The chain is built from TRBV20-1 and TRBJ1-6; D gene uncertain. The DNA of the CDR3 is TGCAGTGCTAGGACCAACCCAAATTCACCCCTCCACTTT. Translating gives CSARTNPNSPLHF.